This T cell receptor (beta chain) was found in a study of CD8 T cells in Susac syndrome. Reverse transcription of roughly 0.5 to 1 ug RNA used random hexamers. Via MiXCR, TCRdb re-called the immunoSEQ multiplex PCR reads, giving one row per CDR3 protein. Of 150,000 to 200,000 distinct CDR3 sequences detected, roughly 93% appear once; the ten largest clones hold approximately 0.14%. From germline, CDR1 is SGHTA and CDR2 FQGNSA. The CDR3 sequence is 14 residues long. V was trimmed by 7 bases and J by 4 bases, leaving 15 bases between them. The origin of this receptor is a human donor in good health. V is TRBV7-2 and J is TRBJ2-3; TRBD2 might be the D (5 bases). Material for sequencing was CD4+ T cells from PBMCs. The CDR3 nucleotides are TGTGCCAGCATCCCCAATCCGGGGTCAGATACGCAGTATTTT. Protein: CASIPNPGSDTQYF.